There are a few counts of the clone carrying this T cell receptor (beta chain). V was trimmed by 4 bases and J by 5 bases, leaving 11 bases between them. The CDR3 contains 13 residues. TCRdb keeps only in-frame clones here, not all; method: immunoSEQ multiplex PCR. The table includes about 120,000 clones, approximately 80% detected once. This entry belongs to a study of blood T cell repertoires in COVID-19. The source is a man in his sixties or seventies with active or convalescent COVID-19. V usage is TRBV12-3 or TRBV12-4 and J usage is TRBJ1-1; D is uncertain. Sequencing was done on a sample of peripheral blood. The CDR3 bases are TGTGCCAGCAGTTGGGCAGGTGCGACTGAAGCTTTCTTT. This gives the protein CASSWAGATEAFF.